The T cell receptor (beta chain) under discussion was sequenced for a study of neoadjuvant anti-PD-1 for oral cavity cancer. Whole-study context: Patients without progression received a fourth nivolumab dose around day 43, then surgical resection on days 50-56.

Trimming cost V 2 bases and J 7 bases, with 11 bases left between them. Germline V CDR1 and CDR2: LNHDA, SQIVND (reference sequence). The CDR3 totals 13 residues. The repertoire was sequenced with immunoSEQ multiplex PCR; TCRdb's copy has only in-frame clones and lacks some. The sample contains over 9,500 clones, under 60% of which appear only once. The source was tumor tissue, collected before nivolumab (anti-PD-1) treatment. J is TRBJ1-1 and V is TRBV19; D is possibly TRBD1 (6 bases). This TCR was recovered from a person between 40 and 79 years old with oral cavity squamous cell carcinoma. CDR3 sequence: CASSIHREGEAFF. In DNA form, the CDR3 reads TGTGCCAGTAGTATACACAGGGAGGGTGAAGCTTTCTTT. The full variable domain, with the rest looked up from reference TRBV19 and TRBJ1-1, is DGGITQSPKYLFRKEGQNVTLSCEQNLNHDAMYWYRQDPGQGLRLIYYSQIVNDFQKGDIAEGYSVSREKKESFPLTVTSAQKNPTAFYLCASSIHREGEAFFGQGTRLTVV.